This T cell receptor (beta chain) was obtained from a study of blood T cells in healthy people across ages (dated by TCRdb to the mid-2010s). Study-level background: In model experiments, roughly one uniquely barcoded TCR beta cDNA molecule per two T cells was captured by template switching. Using deep sequencing normalized with unique cDNA molecular identifiers, the study measured how TCR beta repertoire diversity changes with age. Donors were grouped into four age groups: young (average roughly 15 years), middle-aged (39), aged (62) and long-lived (about 89). For two donors (one aged 18 to 30 and one aged 80 or older), the study analyzed two additional independent replicas of 1 million unique cDNA reads from the same blood draw. Study-wide conclusions, independent of this receptor: Compared with the aged group, the long-lived group had more naive CD4+ T cells, fewer expanded clones and increased TCR diversity, suggesting age selection. The percentage of naive T cells measured by flow cytometry correlated strongly with observed TCR beta diversity. Bulk unsorted PBMC profiling prevented conclusive comparison of naive and antigen-experienced compartments. Estimates of total diversity based on one million sequenced T cells were regarded as lower bounds and as underestimates. Donor CMV infection status was unknown, potentially confounding age-related changes in expanded clonotypes. Observed TCR beta diversity per million T cells fell roughly linearly with age, and a significant reduction was already apparent by age approximately 40.

There are 15 amino acids in the CDR3, from cysteine to phenylalanine inclusive. Only the CDR3 DNA is retained, 45 bases long and in frame from the first base. The germline V gene (reference sequence) yields SGHKS for CDR1 and YYEKEE for CDR2. At the junction V is shortened by 8 bases and J by 4 bases; bases outside the gene matches: 11. The protocol used for the library was 5' RACE. Sequencing was performed on an Illumina HiSeq 2500. The second PCR ran for about 7 to 11 cycles and used a J-beta primer mix along with a sample-barcoded 5' primer. Each TCR beta cDNA molecule received a unique molecular identifier from a template-switch 5' adaptor carrying 12 random nucleotides. Each sample yielded at least 2.5 million CDR3-containing paired-end reads. All of the RNA was converted into first-strand cDNA using the Mint cDNA synthesis kit, with a TRBC-specific oligonucleotide serving as the primer. Following uracil-DNA glycosylase treatment, a first 18-cycle PCR with universal primers M1SS and BC2_uni_R was performed on all cDNA. Per the original workflow: Each sample was normalized by randomly selecting 1 million high-quality reads, each carrying a distinct molecular identifier. Reads with shared molecular identifiers were discarded instead of being binned into consensus sequences. MiTCR, with a Q25 quality threshold and the strictest error-elimination algorithm, was used for CDR3 identification, clonotype clustering and error correction. A nonparametric unseen species model using Euler transformation provided a lower-bound estimate of total TCR beta diversity. The public sequencing data were trimmed at Q25 with fastp and processed into clonotypes with MiXCR by TCRdb, which kept only in-frame beta chains. Rows are combined by CDR3 protein, so each entry shows the most common genes and DNA. Here the V and J calls rest on TCRdb's processing, not on the authors' analysis. Present in this sample are hundreds of thousands of distinct CDR3 sequences, about 29% of which were seen just once. The top ten clonotypes cover 3% to 4% of the sample.

Donors were roughly 40 systemically healthy Caucasian individuals from Russia aged about 6 to 100 years. Around 10 milliliters of peripheral blood were collected from each donor into EDTA-treated Vacutainer tubes. Ficoll-Paque density-gradient centrifugation was used to isolate PBMCs, with at least 7 million per sample. Total RNA was extracted from PBMCs with Trizol reagent, with at least 6 micrograms obtained per sample. The percentages of naive CD45RAhigh/CD27high T cells were determined by flow cytometry on a PBMC aliquot from every donor. About this clonotype: This clone's antigen is unknown. Base qualities are missing; no much larger clone stands one base away.

These data are also associated with another study on T cells of mothers and their children. The second paper further reports: Nine systemically healthy Caucasian individuals served as donors, namely three mothers together with their six children. cDNA synthesis used all of the extracted RNA, with around 1.6 ug of RNA in each 15 ul reaction. Sample barcodes and 2-4 random nucleotides were added via the M1S primer in the second PCR. Over 8 million TCR beta CDR3 reads came from each mother, compared with some 3.1 million reads from each child. Thymic selection shapes the output of TCR recombination in a similar way in related and unrelated pairs, and inherited differences have a minor effect. Normalized repertoire overlap was always slightly but never significantly higher in related than unrelated mother-child pairs. No persistent microchimeric T cell clones were detected, at a sensitivity of around 97 clones per million clonotypes. Deep NGS was used in the study to compare the TCR beta repertoires of mothers and children and to look for features that separate related mother-child pairs from unrelated individuals. The mean age was roughly 36 +/- 4 years for the mothers and approximately 11 +/- 4 years for the children. After adapter ligation with NEBNext reagents, the libraries were sequenced on Illumina HiSeq 2000 with 100+100 nt paired-end reads. To avoid cross-contamination, the mother libraries and the child libraries were prepared a month apart and sequenced in separate runs. Each donor had between roughly 500,000 and 2,100,000 distinct TCR beta clonotypes identified. Naive TCR beta clonotypes were estimated from low-frequency clonotypes matched to each donor's FACS-determined naive share, without sorting.

Sequencing was done on a sample of blood. The TCR was taken from a boy aged 2 to 9 in good health. This chain is built from TRBV5-5 and TRBJ2-1; TRBD1 matches 8 bases in the middle. The CDR3 protein sequence reads: CASSIGTGSYNEQFF. The DNA sequence follows: TGTGCCAGTAGTATCGGGACAGGTTCTTACAATGAGCAGTTCTTC.